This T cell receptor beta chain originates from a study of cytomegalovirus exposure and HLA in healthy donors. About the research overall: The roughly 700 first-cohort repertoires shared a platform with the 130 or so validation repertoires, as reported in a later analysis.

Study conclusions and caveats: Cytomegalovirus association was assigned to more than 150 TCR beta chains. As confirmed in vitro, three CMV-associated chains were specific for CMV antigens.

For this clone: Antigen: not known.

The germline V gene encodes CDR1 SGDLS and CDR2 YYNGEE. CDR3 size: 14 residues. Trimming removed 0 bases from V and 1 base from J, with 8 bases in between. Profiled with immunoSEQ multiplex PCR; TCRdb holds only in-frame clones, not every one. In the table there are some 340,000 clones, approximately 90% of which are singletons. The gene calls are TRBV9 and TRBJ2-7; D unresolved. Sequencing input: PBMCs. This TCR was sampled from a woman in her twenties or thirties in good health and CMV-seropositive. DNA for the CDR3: TGTGCCAGCAGCGTAGGTCGCGTGTCCTACGAGCAGTACTTC. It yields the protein CASSVGRVSYEQYF. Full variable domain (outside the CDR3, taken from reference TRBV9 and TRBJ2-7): DSGVTQTPKHLITATGQRVTLRCSPRSGDLSVYWYQQSLDQGLQFLIQYYNGEERAKGNILERFSAQQFPDLHSELNLSSLELGDSALYFCASSVGRVSYEQYFGPGTRLTVT.